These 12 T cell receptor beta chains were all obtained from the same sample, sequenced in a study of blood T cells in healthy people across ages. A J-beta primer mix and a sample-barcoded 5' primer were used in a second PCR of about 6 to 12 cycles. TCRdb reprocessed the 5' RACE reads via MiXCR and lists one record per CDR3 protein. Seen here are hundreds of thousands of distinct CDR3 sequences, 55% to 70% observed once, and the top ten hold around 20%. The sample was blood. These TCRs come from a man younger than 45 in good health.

The CDR3, as DNA: TGCAGCGTTGAATCCGGGACAGTTGGGGAGACCCAGTACTTC. It yields the protein CSVESGTVGETQYF. V and J are TRBV29-1 and TRBJ2-4, with 7 bases that match TRBD1. The J call may be wrong; the DNA end is better matched by TRBJ2-5. CDR3 length: 14 residues. The germline CDR1 and CDR2 sequences are SQVTM and ANQGSEA.

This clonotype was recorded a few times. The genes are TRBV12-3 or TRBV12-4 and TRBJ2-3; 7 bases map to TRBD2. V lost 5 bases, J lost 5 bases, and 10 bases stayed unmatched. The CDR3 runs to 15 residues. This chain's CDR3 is CASSHDAGEVDTQYF. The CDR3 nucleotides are TGTGCCAGCAGTCACGATGCGGGGGAAGTAGATACGCAGTATTTT.

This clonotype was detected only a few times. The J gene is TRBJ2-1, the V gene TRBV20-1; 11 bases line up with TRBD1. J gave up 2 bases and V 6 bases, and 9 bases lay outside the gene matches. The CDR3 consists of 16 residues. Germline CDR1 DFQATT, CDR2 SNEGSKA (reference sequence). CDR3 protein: CSATVLGQGAYNEQFF. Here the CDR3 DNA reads TGCAGTGCGACGGTCCTGGGACAGGGGGCCTACAATGAGCAGTTCTTC.

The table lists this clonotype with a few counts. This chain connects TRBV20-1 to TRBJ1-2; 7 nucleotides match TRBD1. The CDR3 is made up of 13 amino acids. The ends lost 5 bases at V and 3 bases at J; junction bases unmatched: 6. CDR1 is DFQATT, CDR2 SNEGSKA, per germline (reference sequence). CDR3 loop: CSAPNQGDYGYTF. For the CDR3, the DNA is TGCAGTGCTCCCAACCAGGGGGACTATGGCTACACCTTC.

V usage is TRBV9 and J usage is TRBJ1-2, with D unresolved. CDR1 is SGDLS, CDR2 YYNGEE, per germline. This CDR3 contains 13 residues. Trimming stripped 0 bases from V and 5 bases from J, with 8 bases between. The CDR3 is CASSVAGRYGYTF. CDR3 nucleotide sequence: TGTGCCAGCAGCGTAGCTGGGAGGTATGGCTACACCTTC.

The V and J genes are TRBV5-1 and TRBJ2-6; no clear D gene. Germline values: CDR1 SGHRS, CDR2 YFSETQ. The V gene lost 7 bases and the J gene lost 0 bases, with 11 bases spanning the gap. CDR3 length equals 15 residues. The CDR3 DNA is TGCGCCAGCGGCTCGACGTCCTCTGGGGCCAACGTCCTGACTTTC. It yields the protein CASGSTSSGANVLTF.

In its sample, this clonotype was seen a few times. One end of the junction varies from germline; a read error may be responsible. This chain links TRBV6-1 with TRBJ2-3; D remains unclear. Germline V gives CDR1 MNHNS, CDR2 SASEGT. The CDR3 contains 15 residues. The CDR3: CASSEAGELTDMQYF. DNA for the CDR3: TGTGCCAGCAGTGAGGCCGGTGAACTCACAGATATGCAGTATTTT.

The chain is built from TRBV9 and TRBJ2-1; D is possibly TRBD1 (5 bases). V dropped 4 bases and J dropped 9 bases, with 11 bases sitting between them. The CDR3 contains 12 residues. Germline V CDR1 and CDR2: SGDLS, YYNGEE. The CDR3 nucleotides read TGTGCCAGCAGCATAAATCAGGGTGAGCAGTTCTTC. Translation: CASSINQGEQFF.

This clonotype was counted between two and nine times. The CDR3 loop reads CASSFVASKETQYF. The CDR3, as DNA: TGCGCCAGCAGCTTTGTGGCTAGCAAAGAGACCCAGTACTTC. This chain joins TRBV5-1 and TRBJ2-5; a weak D match, TRBD2 (5 bases). V was cut by 2 bases and J by 3 bases, with 11 bases left in between. The CDR3 consists of 14 residues. Germline V CDR1 and CDR2: SGHRS, YFSETQ.

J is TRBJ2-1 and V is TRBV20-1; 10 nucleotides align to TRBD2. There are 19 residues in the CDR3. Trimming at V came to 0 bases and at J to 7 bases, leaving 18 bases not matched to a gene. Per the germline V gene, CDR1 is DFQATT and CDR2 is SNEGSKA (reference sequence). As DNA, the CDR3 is TGCAGTGCTAGAGATTTGGGGGGGCACCGACTAGCGGGCCAGAATGAGCAGTTCTTC. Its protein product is CSARDLGGHRLAGQNEQFF.

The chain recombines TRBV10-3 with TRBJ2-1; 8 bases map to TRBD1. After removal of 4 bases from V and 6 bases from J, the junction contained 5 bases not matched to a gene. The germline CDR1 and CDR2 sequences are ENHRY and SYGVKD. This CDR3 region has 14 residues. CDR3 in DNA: TGTGCCATCAGTGGAGACAGGGGCCTCAATGAGCAGTTCTTC. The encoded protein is CAISGDRGLNEQFF.

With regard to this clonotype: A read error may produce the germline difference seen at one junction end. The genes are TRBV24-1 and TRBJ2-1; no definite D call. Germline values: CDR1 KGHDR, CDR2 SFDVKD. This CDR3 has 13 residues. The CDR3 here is CATGDLDDNEQFF. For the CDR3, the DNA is TGTGCCACCGGTGATTTGGATGACAATGAGCAGTTCTTC.